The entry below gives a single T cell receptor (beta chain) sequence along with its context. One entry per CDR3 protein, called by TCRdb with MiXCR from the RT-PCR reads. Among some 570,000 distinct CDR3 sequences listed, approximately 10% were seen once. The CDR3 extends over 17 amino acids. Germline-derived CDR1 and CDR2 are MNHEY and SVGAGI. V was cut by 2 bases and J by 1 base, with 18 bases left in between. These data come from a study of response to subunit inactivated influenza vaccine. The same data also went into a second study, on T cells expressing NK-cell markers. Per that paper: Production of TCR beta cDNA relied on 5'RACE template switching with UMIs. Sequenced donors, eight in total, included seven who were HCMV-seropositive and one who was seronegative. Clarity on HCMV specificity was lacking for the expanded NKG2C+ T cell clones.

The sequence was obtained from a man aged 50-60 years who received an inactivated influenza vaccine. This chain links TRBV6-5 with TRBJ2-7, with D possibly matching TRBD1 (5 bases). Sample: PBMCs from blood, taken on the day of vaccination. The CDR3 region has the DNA TGTGCCAGCAGTTACCGACCAAGGGGCCATACTTCCTACGAGCAGTACTTC. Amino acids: CASSYRPRGHTSYEQYF.